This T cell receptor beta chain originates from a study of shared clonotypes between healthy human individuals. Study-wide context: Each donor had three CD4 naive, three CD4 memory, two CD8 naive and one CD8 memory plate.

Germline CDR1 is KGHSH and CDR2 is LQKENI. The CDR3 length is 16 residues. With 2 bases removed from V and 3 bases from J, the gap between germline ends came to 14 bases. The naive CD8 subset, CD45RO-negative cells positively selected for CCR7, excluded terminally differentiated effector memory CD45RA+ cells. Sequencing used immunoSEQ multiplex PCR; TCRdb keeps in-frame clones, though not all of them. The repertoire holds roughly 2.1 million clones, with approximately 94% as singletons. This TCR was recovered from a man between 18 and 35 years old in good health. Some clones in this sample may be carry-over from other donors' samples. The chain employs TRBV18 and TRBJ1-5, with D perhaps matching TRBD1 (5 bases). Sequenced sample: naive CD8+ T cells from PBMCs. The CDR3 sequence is CASSPSRWDFNQPQHF. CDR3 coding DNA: TGTGCCAGCTCACCATCCCGTTGGGACTTCAATCAGCCCCAGCATTTT.